This is a list of T cell receptor beta chains from one sample in a study of blood T cell repertoires in COVID-19. Clones were read by immunoSEQ multiplex PCR, and TCRdb kept only the in-frame ones, dropping some. The sample includes some 200,000 clones, around 85% seen only once; the top ten take 0.7% to 0.8%. The sample taken for sequencing was peripheral blood. The receptors derive from a woman aged 65 to 85 with acute or convalescent COVID-19. CDR3s include the opening cysteine and the closing phenylalanine or tryptophan. The D gene is left open where the match is weak. Clone size appears in some rows only: once, few, many, or a class for an expanded clone.

abundance: few
j_gene: TRBJ1-5
v_gene: TRBV21-1
d_gene: .
CDR3aa: CASSNTGFEGPQHF
CDR3nt: TGTGCCAGCAGCAACACAGGGTTCGAGGGGCCCCAGCATTTT

abundance: few
j_gene: TRBJ1-5
v_gene: TRBV2
d_gene: .
CDR3aa: CASSGKEGTPQHF
CDR3nt: TGTGCCAGCAGCGGGAAGGAGGGGACGCCCCAGCATTTT

abundance: .
j_gene: TRBJ2-2
v_gene: TRBV3-1/TRBV3-2
d_gene: .
CDR3aa: CASSQREGIGELFF
CDR3nt: TGTGCCAGCAGCCAGAGAGAGGGAATCGGGGAGCTGTTTTTT

abundance: .
j_gene: TRBJ2-2
v_gene: TRBV5-4
d_gene: .
CDR3aa: CASSFLQGPGELFF
CDR3nt: TGTGCCAGCAGCTTTCTGCAGGGGCCCGGGGAGCTGTTTTTT

abundance: .
j_gene: TRBJ1-2
v_gene: TRBV15
d_gene: TRBD1
CDR3aa: CATSRHAGQGYYGYTF
CDR3nt: TGTGCCACCAGCAGGCACGCGGGACAGGGATACTATGGCTACACCTTC

abundance: .
j_gene: TRBJ2-7
v_gene: TRBV12-3/TRBV12-4
d_gene: .
CDR3aa: CASRLNMGEQYF
CDR3nt: TGTGCCAGCAGACTAAACATGGGCGAGCAGTACTTC

abundance: .
j_gene: TRBJ2-3
v_gene: TRBV18
d_gene: TRBD1
CDR3aa: CASSPRTGRTDTQYF
CDR3nt: TGTGCCAGCTCCCCGCGGACAGGCCGCACAGATACGCAGTATTTT

abundance: once
j_gene: TRBJ2-1
v_gene: TRBV9
d_gene: .
CDR3aa: CASSEQGLSYNEQFF
CDR3nt: TGTGCCAGCAGCGAACAGGGACTATCCTACAATGAGCAGTTCTTC

abundance: .
j_gene: TRBJ1-1
v_gene: TRBV11-2
d_gene: TRBD1
CDR3aa: CASSLRGLNTEAFF
CDR3nt: TGTGCCAGCAGCTTGAGGGGGCTGAACACTGAAGCTTTCTTT

abundance: .
j_gene: TRBJ2-3
v_gene: TRBV11-2
d_gene: TRBD2
CDR3aa: CASSLAGGEDTQYF
CDR3nt: TGTGCCAGCAGCTTAGCGGGAGGCGAAGATACGCAGTATTTT

abundance: .
j_gene: TRBJ2-5
v_gene: TRBV7-2
d_gene: TRBD2
CDR3aa: CASSSGLAGTFPQETQYF
CDR3nt: TGTGCCAGCAGCTCAGGACTAGCGGGGACCTTTCCCCAAGAGACCCAGTACTTC

abundance: .
j_gene: TRBJ2-3
v_gene: TRBV5-1
d_gene: TRBD1
CDR3aa: CASSLDLGQGTDTQYF
CDR3nt: TGCGCCAGCAGCTTGGACCTGGGACAGGGCACAGATACGCAGTATTTT

abundance: .
j_gene: TRBJ2-3
v_gene: TRBV10-2
d_gene: TRBD2
CDR3aa: CASSETSGGTDTQYF
CDR3nt: TGCGCCAGCAGTGAGACTAGCGGGGGAACAGATACGCAGTATTTT

abundance: .
j_gene: TRBJ1-2
v_gene: TRBV5-1
d_gene: .
CDR3aa: CASSLDGSYGYTF
CDR3nt: TGCGCCAGCAGCTTGGATGGCAGCTATGGCTACACCTTC

abundance: .
j_gene: TRBJ2-2
v_gene: TRBV6-6
d_gene: .
CDR3aa: CASSPQAGITGELFF
CDR3nt: TGTGCCAGCAGTCCTCAGGCAGGGATAACCGGGGAGCTGTTTTTT

abundance: .
j_gene: TRBJ1-4
v_gene: TRBV10-2
d_gene: .
CDR3aa: CASGLFVNEKLFF
CDR3nt: TGCGCCAGCGGACTGTTCGTAAATGAAAAACTGTTTTTT

abundance: .
j_gene: TRBJ2-7
v_gene: TRBV5-5
d_gene: .
CDR3aa: CASSLREYEQYF
CDR3nt: TGTGCCAGCAGCCTGAGGGAGTACGAGCAGTACTTC